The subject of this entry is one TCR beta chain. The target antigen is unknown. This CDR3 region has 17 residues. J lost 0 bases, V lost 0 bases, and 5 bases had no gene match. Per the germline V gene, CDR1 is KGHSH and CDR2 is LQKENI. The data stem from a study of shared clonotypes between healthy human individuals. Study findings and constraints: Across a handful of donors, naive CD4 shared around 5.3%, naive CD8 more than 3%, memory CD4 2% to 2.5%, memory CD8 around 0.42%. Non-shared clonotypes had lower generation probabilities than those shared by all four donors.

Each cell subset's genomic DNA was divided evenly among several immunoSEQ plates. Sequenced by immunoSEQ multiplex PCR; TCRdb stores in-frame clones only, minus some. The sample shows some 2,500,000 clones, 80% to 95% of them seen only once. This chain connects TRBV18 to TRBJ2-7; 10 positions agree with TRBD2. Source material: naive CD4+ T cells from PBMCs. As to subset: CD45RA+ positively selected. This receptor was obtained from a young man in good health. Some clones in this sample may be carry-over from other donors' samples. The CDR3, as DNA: TGTGCCAGCTCACCACCAGGACTAGCGGACAACTCCTACGAGCAGTACTTC. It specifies CASSPPGLADNSYEQYF.